The 18 T cell receptor beta chains given below trace back to one sample, sequenced in a study of CD8 T cells in ankylosing spondylitis. Each CDR3 protein is one row after TCRdb ran MiXCR on the 5' RACE reads. Of 130,000 to 150,000 distinct CDR3 sequences in the sample, about 8% were seen once. Specimen: synovial fluid, either unsorted or a sorted T cell fraction (not recorded which). The receptors were gathered from a male donor with ankylosing spondylitis.

This clonotype has a handful of counts. In DNA form, the CDR3 reads TGTGCCAGCAGCGTCCCCGGCTACGAGCAGTACTTC. This translates into CASSVPGYEQYF. The chain couples TRBV6-5 to TRBJ2-7; no firm D call. V lost 6 bases to trimming and J lost 3 bases, with 9 bases between them. The CDR3 totals 12 residues. The V gene's germline CDR1 is MNHEY and CDR2 SVGAGI.

This clonotype was observed a handful of times. V gene TRBV6-1 combines with J gene TRBJ1-5; no firm D call. Germline V gene data show CDR1 as MNHNS and CDR2 as SASEGT. This CDR3 spans 14 amino acids. V was trimmed by 4 bases and J by 0 bases, leaving 7 bases between them. Here the CDR3 DNA reads TGTGCCAGCAGTGGCGGGGATAGCAATCAGCCCCAGCATTTT. This codes for CASSGGDSNQPQHF.

This clonotype has only a few counts. This chain connects TRBV20-1 to TRBJ2-1; D is uncertain. V lost 4 bases, J lost 6 bases, and 10 bases lay in between. Germline-derived CDR1 and CDR2 are DFQATT and SNEGSKA (reference sequence). This CDR3 contains 12 residues. The CDR3 DNA follows: TGCAGTGCTACGACAAGTGGCAATGAGCAGTTCTTC. The encoded protein is CSATTSGNEQFF.

This clonotype occurred many times. The V and J genes are TRBV27 and TRBJ1-5; possibly TRBD1 for D (5 bases). This CDR3 contains 17 residues. Trimming removed 5 bases at V and 2 bases at J, with 19 bases between. CDR1 and CDR2 (germline): MNHEY, SMNVEV (reference sequence). The CDR3: CASSPRLRADGNQPQHF. The CDR3 coding sequence is TGTGCCAGCAGTCCCCGTCTCAGGGCGGACGGCAATCAGCCCCAGCATTTT.

The chain links TRBV20-1 to TRBJ2-1; maybe TRBD2 (5 bases). The V end was cut by 2 bases, the J end by 8 bases, with 16 bases between. The CDR3 consists of 14 residues. Looked up from germline, CDR1 is DFQATT and CDR2 is SNEGSKA (reference sequence). CDR3 sequence: CSARMAGRIYEQFF. The CDR3 nucleotides are TGCAGTGCTAGAATGGCGGGCAGGATCTATGAGCAGTTCTTC.

This clonotype was observed once. The genes are TRBV19 and TRBJ2-5; D remains unclear. V lost 5 bases and J 2 bases, leaving 15 bases between the germline ends. This CDR3 is 15 amino acids long. The germline CDR1 and CDR2 sequences are LNHDA and SQIVND (reference sequence). The CDR3 DNA reads TGTGCCAGTAGTCCTAGGCGACTGACTCAAGAGACCCAGTACTTC. It yields the protein CASSPRRLTQETQYF.

J is TRBJ1-4 and V is TRBV7-2, with D unresolved. Trimming removed 4 bases from V and 4 bases from J, with 19 bases in between. The CDR3 spans 17 residues. Germline CDR1 reads SGHTA; CDR2 reads FQGNSA. The chain's CDR3 is CASSSFPGTTNNEKLFF. The DNA of the CDR3 is TGTGCCAGCAGCTCCTTTCCAGGCACTACGAATAATGAAAAACTGTTTTTT.

This clonotype was counted between two and nine times. CDR3 bases: TGTGCCAGCAGTTCAGGGGGAGGAGGTGAAAAACTGTTTTTT. It codes for CASSSGGGGEKLFF. J is TRBJ1-4 and V is TRBV7-9; 7 bases map to TRBD1. This CDR3 is built from 14 residues. Germline assignment: CDR1 SEHNR and CDR2 FQNEAQ (reference sequence). With 6 bases clipped from V and 7 bases from J, the junction kept 8 bases outside the gene matches.

The V call is TRBV7-8, the J call TRBJ1-2; no definite D call. The CDR3 length is 13 residues. The V end was cut by 3 bases, the J end by 8 bases, with 13 bases between. Germline V gene data show CDR1 as SGHVS and CDR2 as FQNEAQ. DNA of the CDR3: TGTGCCAGCAGCTTCGATCTCGAAAGAGGCTACACCTTC. Its translation is CASSFDLERGYTF.

This clonotype occurred many times. V and J are TRBV4-2 and TRBJ2-3, with 11 bases fitting TRBD2. Germline-derived CDR1 and CDR2 are LGHNA and YNFKEQ. V shed 6 bases, J shed 3 bases, and the junction held 8 bases outside the gene matches. The CDR3 has 16 residues. CDR3 sequence: CASSPWIAGGTDTQYF. CDR3 sequence (DNA): TGTGCCAGCAGTCCTTGGATAGCGGGAGGGACAGATACGCAGTATTTT.

The V call is TRBV6-5, the J call TRBJ1-2, with TRBD1 as a possible D gene (6 bases). Trimming pared 0 bases from V and 10 bases from J, leaving 24 bases between. Germline V lookup: CDR1 MNHEY, CDR2 SVGAGI. This CDR3 spans 17 amino acids. The CDR3 nucleotides are TGTGCCAGCAGTTACTCGATTGGGCGCTCCCATAGGGGGATCTACACCTTC. It translates to CASSYSIGRSHRGIYTF.

This clonotype was found many times. The chain couples TRBV5-1 to TRBJ2-3, with 8 bases that match TRBD2. CDR3 length: 14 residues. J lost 6 bases, V lost 7 bases, and 10 bases had no gene match. CDR1 and CDR2 from the germline V gene are SGHRS and YFSETQ. CDR3 sequence reads: CASSGGTIMDTQYF. The CDR3 DNA reads TGCGCCAGCTCGGGAGGGACGATCATGGATACGCAGTATTTT. Variable domain in full (rest from reference TRBV5-1 and TRBJ2-3): KAGVTQTPRYLIKTRGQQVTLSCSPISGHRSVSWYQQTPGQGLQFLFEYFSETQRNKGNFPGRFSGRQFSNSRSEMNVSTLELGDSALYLCASSGGTIMDTQYFGPGTRLTVL.

This clonotype has just a few counts. This chain links TRBV7-2 with TRBJ2-1, with 14 bases that match TRBD2. The CDR3 loop spans 15 amino acids. The germline CDR1 and CDR2 sequences are SGHTA and FQGNSA. V lost 5 bases to trimming and J lost 10 bases; unmatched junction nucleotides: 7. The CDR3 DNA is TGTGCCAGCAGCCCGACTAGCGGGGGGGCCGGGGAGCAGTTCTTC. Protein sequence: CASSPTSGGAGEQFF.

The gene calls are TRBV11-3 and TRBJ1-1, with D possibly being TRBD1 (5 bases). Germline V gene sequence: CDR1 SGHNT, CDR2 YENEEA. The CDR3 has 16 residues. V lost 7 bases and J 4 bases, leaving 22 bases between the germline ends. The CDR3 spells CASTLGGRQGGTEAFF. Here the CDR3 DNA reads TGTGCCAGCACCCTCGGGGGGAGGCAGGGTGGCACTGAAGCTTTCTTT.

In its sample, this clonotype was seen many times. The V gene is TRBV15, the J gene TRBJ2-3; 7 bases map to TRBD2. CDR3 length: 16 residues. The germline gives CDR1 LNHNV, CDR2 YYDKDF (reference sequence). V dropped 5 bases and J dropped 2; count of bases not matched to a gene: 10. DNA of the CDR3: TGTGCCACCAGCTCCCCGGGAGCGGGATTCACAGATACGCAGTATTTT. This gives the protein CATSSPGAGFTDTQYF.

The V and J genes are TRBV6-2 or TRBV6-3 and TRBJ2-1; 7 bases are a match to TRBD2. The trim removed 4 bases at V and 6 bases at J, leaving 3 bases unmatched. The CDR3 loop spans 13 amino acids. CDR1 MNHEY and CDR2 SVGEGT come from the germline V gene. DNA of the CDR3: TGTGCCAGCAGTTGGGACTACGCCAATGAGCAGTTCTTC. This codes for CASSWDYANEQFF.

This clonotype has a handful of counts. This chain uses TRBV6-6 with TRBJ1-2; 7 nucleotides align to TRBD1. The CDR3 extends over 13 amino acids. The V gene's germline CDR1 is MNHNY and CDR2 SVGAGI (reference sequence). Germline trimming cut 9 bases from V and 1 base from J; bases unmatched to any gene: 5. CDR3 nucleotide sequence: TGTGCCAGGGAGACAGGGAATAACTATGGCTACACCTTC. Residues: CARETGNNYGYTF.

This clonotype showed up many times. The CDR3 here is CASSLASAGVDTQYF. The CDR3 DNA follows: TGTGCCAGCAGTTTAGCTAGCGCCGGGGTAGATACGCAGTATTTT. This chain uses TRBV12-3 or TRBV12-4 with TRBJ2-3; D may be TRBD2 (5 bases). The V end lost 0 bases, the J end lost 5 bases, and 12 bases lay between the germline ends. The length of the CDR3 is 15 residues.